This T cell receptor (beta chain) appears in the sequencing data of a study of blood T cell repertoires in COVID-19. CDR1 and CDR2 (germline): LGHDT, YNNKEL (reference sequence). This CDR3 has 15 amino acids. V was trimmed by 0 bases and J by 2 bases, leaving 11 bases between them. The data were produced by immunoSEQ multiplex PCR, yet TCRdb's version contains in-frame clones alone and is incomplete. The repertoire holds some 220,000 clones, with around 80% as singletons. Sequences were obtained from peripheral blood. The clonotype was recovered from a woman in her seventies with acute or convalescent COVID-19. V usage is TRBV3-1 (or the pseudogene TRBV3-2) and J usage is TRBJ2-7; tentative D call: TRBD1 (6 bases). The chain's CDR3 is CASSQDRGYPYEQYF. As DNA, the CDR3 is TGTGCCAGCAGCCAAGACAGGGGATACCCCTACGAGCAGTACTTC.